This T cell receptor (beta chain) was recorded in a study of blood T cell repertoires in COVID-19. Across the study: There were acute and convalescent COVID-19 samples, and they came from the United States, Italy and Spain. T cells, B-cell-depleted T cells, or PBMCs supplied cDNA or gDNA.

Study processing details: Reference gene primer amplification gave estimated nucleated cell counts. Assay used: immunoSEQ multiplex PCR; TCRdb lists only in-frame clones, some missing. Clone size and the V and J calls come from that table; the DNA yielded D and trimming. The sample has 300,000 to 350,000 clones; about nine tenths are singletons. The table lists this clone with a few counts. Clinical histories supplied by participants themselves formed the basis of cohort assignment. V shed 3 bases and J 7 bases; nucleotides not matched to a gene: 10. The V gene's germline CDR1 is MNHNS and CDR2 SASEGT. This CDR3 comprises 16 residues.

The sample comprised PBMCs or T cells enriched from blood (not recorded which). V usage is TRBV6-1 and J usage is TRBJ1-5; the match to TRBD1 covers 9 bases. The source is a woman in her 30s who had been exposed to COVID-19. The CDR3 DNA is TGTGCCAGCAGTGACCGAGGGACAGGGTCGGTACAGCCCCAGCATTTT. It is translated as CASSDRGTGSVQPQHF.